Listed below are T cell receptor beta chains from one sample, sequenced in a study of T cell repertoires in cytomegalovirus infection. Each CDR3 protein gets one entry after TCRdb re-called the reads with MiXCR. There are 200,000 to 300,000 distinct CDR3 sequences in the sample; roughly 13% occur only once, and around 9% lies in the top ten. Sample: PBMCs. These TCRs come from a human donor in good health (CMV status not recorded). Some clones in this sample may be carry-over from other donors' samples. The CDR3 runs from the conserved cysteine through the conserved F or W. D genes are given only for firm matches. Only part of the rows carry a size: once, few, many, or a class if the clone is expanded.

size	J	length	D	V	DNA	CDR3
few	TRBJ2-5	15	TRBD2	TRBV24-1	TGTGCCACCAGTGATTTGGGACTAGGAGCGGAGACCCAGTACTTC	CATSDLGLGAETQYF
many	TRBJ2-1	16	TRBD2	TRBV7-2	TGTGCCAGCAGGCCTAGCGGGGCAAGCTCCTACAATGAGCAGTTCTTC	CASRPSGASSYNEQFF
many	TRBJ2-5	13	NA	TRBV24-1	TGTGCCACCAGAGGAGGGCTGGGAGAGACCCAGTACTTC	CATRGGLGETQYF
NA	TRBJ2-7	14	NA	TRBV27	TGTGCCAGCAGTCCAGTTAGAGGCAACTACGAGCAGTACTTC	CASSPVRGNYEQYF
few	TRBJ2-6	17	TRBD1	TRBV7-9	TGTGCCAGCAGGCGGGACAGGGTCCCCTCTGGGGCCAACGTCCTGACTTTC	CASRRDRVPSGANVLTF
few	TRBJ2-5	14	TRBD1	TRBV28	TGTGCCAGCAGGGCAGGGGGCTATCAAGAGACCCAGTACTTC	CASRAGGYQETQYF
NA	TRBJ1-1	13	TRBD1	TRBV4-2	TGTGCCAGCAGCCGCCAAGGACAGGGTGAAGCTTTCTTT	CASSRQGQGEAFF
NA	TRBJ2-7	13	TRBD1	TRBV29-1	TGCAGCGTAGGACAGGGGGCTTCCTACGAGCAGTACTTC	CSVGQGASYEQYF
NA	TRBJ2-3	15	TRBD1	TRBV9	TGTGCCAGCAGCGTAGCGGGACAGAGCACAGATACGCAGTATTTT	CASSVAGQSTDTQYF
few	TRBJ2-5	12	TRBD2	TRBV29-1	TGCAGCACTTCTAGCGGTCTGGAGACCCAGTACTTC	CSTSSGLETQYF
few	TRBJ1-1	14	NA	TRBV20-1	TGCAGTGCTAGGATTTCTGCAGGGAACACTGAAGCTTTCTTT	CSARISAGNTEAFF
once	TRBJ1-1	18	NA	TRBV27	TGTGCCAGCAGTTACCAACACGCTCGGATGGATATGAACACTGAAGCTTTCTTT	CASSYQHARMDMNTEAFF
few	TRBJ2-7	13	NA	TRBV4-1	TGCGCCAGCAGCCTCGAGGAGGGCGACGAGCAGTACTTC	CASSLEEGDEQYF
many	TRBJ1-4	15	NA	TRBV7-2	TGTGCCAGCAGCGCCTGGCAGCCTACAAATGAAAAACTGTTTTTT	CASSAWQPTNEKLFF
many	TRBJ1-1	12	TRBD1	TRBV6-1	TGTGCCAGCAGCCGGGGACAGGGTGGAGCTTTCTTT	CASSRGQGGAFF
many	TRBJ2-5	14	TRBD1	TRBV5-4	TGTGCCAGCAGTAGTGGGACAGCGAGGGAGACCCAGTACTTC	CASSSGTARETQYF
few	TRBJ1-4	14	NA	TRBV2	TGTGCCAGCAGGAAAGCGGCATCTAATGAAAAACTGTTTTTT	CASRKAASNEKLFF
NA	TRBJ2-7	15	TRBD2	TRBV4-1	TGCGACAGCAGCCCGCAAGGCGGGAGGACATACGAGCAGTACTTC	CDSSPQGGRTYEQYF
many	TRBJ2-2	18	NA	TRBV5-4	TGTGCCAGCAGCTTGAGTGGTATGGTAAATCGAAACACCGGGGAGCTGTTTTTT	CASSLSGMVNRNTGELFF
NA	TRBJ1-4	14	NA	TRBV28	TGTGCCAGCACGGTGGGGGGCAGCAATGAAAAACTGTTTTTT	CASTVGGSNEKLFF
many	TRBJ2-7	13	NA	TRBV7-8	TGTGCCAGCAGCTTCCTAGCACACTACGAGCAGTACTTC	CASSFLAHYEQYF
NA	TRBJ1-1	15	NA	TRBV5-6	TGTGCCAGCAGCTTGGATCAGGTTATGAACACTGAAGCTTTCTTT	CASSLDQVMNTEAFF